The 17 T cell receptor beta chains listed next were all sequenced from one sample in a study of identical twins. TCRdb redid the calling of the 5' RACE reads with MiXCR, one entry per CDR3 protein. Here the sample spans roughly 770,000 distinct CDR3 sequences, about 20% being singletons. Separately, the same data were catalogued under a study of T cells expressing NK-cell markers.

Sequencing used PBMCs. These receptors were taken from a woman under 30 in good health.

The table lists this clonotype with a few counts. The J gene is TRBJ2-7, the V gene TRBV4-1; 8 bases fit TRBD2. V was pared by 5 bases and J by 7 bases, with 10 bases of the junction left unmatched. The CDR3 runs to 14 residues. The germline V gene encodes CDR1 MGHRA and CDR2 YSYEKL. CDR3: CASSSGLAAGEQYF. The CDR3 DNA sequence: TGCGCCAGCAGCTCCGGACTAGCTGCTGGGGAGCAGTACTTC.

The rearrangement links TRBV5-1 to TRBJ2-2; D gene unclear. Germline-derived CDR1 and CDR2 are SGHRS and YFSETQ. The CDR3 length is 15 residues. V lost 1 base and J 7 bases, leaving 14 bases between the germline ends. The CDR3 sequence: CASSLFPHDGGELFF. DNA for the CDR3: TGCGCCAGCAGCTTGTTCCCCCATGACGGCGGGGAGCTGTTTTTT. The full variable domain, completed using reference TRBV5-1 and TRBJ2-2, is KAGVTQTPRYLIKTRGQQVTLSCSPISGHRSVSWYQQTPGQGLQFLFEYFSETQRNKGNFPGRFSGRQFSNSRSEMNVSTLELGDSALYLCASSLFPHDGGELFFGEGSRLTVL.

This clonotype was detected only a few times. This rearrangement joins TRBV5-1 to TRBJ2-1; D unresolved. Germline V gene lookup returns CDR1 SGHRS and CDR2 YFSETQ. The CDR3 extends over 16 amino acids. The V end lost 2 bases, the J end lost 7 bases, and 19 bases lay between the germline ends. CDR3 sequence (DNA): TGCGCCAGCAGCTTAGGGTGGCGAGGCGCTCGGAATGAGCAGTTCTTC. Residues: CASSLGWRGARNEQFF. The variable domain in full, with the rest retrieved from reference TRBV5-1 and TRBJ2-1, is KAGVTQTPRYLIKTRGQQVTLSCSPISGHRSVSWYQQTPGQGLQFLFEYFSETQRNKGNFPGRFSGRQFSNSRSEMNVSTLELGDSALYLCASSLGWRGARNEQFFGPGTRLTVL.

The sample holds a few counts of this clonotype. The gene calls are TRBV2 and TRBJ2-5; D is perhaps TRBD1 (5 bases). CDR1 is SNHLY, CDR2 FYNNEI, per germline. This CDR3 has 13 residues. V was clipped by 7 bases and J by 0 bases, with 9 bases between them. This chain's CDR3 is CASTRQYQETQYF. In DNA form, the CDR3 reads TGTGCCAGCACGAGACAGTACCAAGAGACCCAGTACTTC. The whole variable domain, filled in from reference TRBV2 and TRBJ2-5, reads EPEVTQTPSHQVTQMGQEVILRCVPISNHLYFYWYRQILGQKVEFLVSFYNNEISEKSEIFDDQFSVERPDGSNFTLKIRSTKLEDSAMYFCASTRQYQETQYFGPGTRLLVL.

In this sample, this clonotype turned up a few times. The chain joins TRBV7-9 to TRBJ1-1; 9 nucleotides align to TRBD1. Trimming at V came to 0 bases and at J to 2 bases, leaving 4 bases not matched to a gene. The CDR3 spans 16 residues. Germline CDR1 SEHNR, CDR2 FQNEAQ (reference sequence). The CDR3 here is CASSLAADRGNTEAFF. The CDR3 nucleotides are TGTGCCAGCAGCTTAGCCGCGGACAGGGGAAACACTGAAGCTTTCTTT.

This chain uses TRBV6-6 with TRBJ1-2; D is unresolved. The length of the CDR3 is 13 residues. V lost 6 bases and J 1 base, leaving 9 bases between the germline ends. Per the germline V gene, CDR1 is MNHNY and CDR2 is SVGAGI (reference sequence). The CDR3 DNA sequence: TGTGCCAGCAGCCCAGAGCTTAACTATGGCTACACCTTC. This translates into CASSPELNYGYTF.

This chain links TRBV12-3 or TRBV12-4 with TRBJ1-1; no firm D call. The length of the CDR3 is 12 residues. V was shortened by 7 bases and J by 1 base, with 7 bases between the two germline ends. For the CDR3, the DNA is TGTGCCAGCACAGAGGGGAACACTGAAGCTTTCTTT. Translated, it gives CASTEGNTEAFF.

In this sample, this clonotype turned up a few times. The rearrangement joins TRBV12-3 or TRBV12-4 to TRBJ2-7; TRBD2 agrees at 9 bases. The length of the CDR3 is 14 residues. V lost 1 base, J lost 6 bases, and 4 bases stayed unmatched. The CDR3 protein is CASSLGSGGIEQYF. The CDR3, as DNA: TGTGCCAGCAGTTTAGGTAGCGGGGGCATCGAGCAGTACTTC.

J is TRBJ1-1 and V is TRBV5-6, with a possible D match to TRBD1 (6 bases). V was clipped by 4 bases and J by 8 bases, with 18 bases between them. Germline CDR1 and CDR2: SGHDT and YYEEEE. The CDR3 extends over 14 amino acids. CDR3 region: CASSVGQLKAEAFF. In nucleotides, the CDR3 is TGTGCCAGCAGCGTTGGACAGCTCAAAGCCGAAGCTTTCTTT.

In its sample, this clonotype was seen many times. The chain recombines TRBV12-3 or TRBV12-4 with TRBJ1-5, with TRBD1 matching over 11 bases. The CDR3 covers 13 residues. With V trimmed by 8 bases and J by 5 bases, 2 bases remained unmatched. The CDR3 loop reads CASRDRGDQPQHF. CDR3 sequence (DNA): TGTGCCAGCCGGGACAGGGGGGATCAGCCCCAGCATTTT.

This clonotype was seen a handful of times. This rearrangement joins TRBV7-9 to TRBJ2-4; 8 bases agree with TRBD1. V lost 6 bases, J lost 7 bases, and 8 bases stayed unmatched. The germline gives CDR1 SEHNR, CDR2 FQNEAQ (reference sequence). This CDR3 is 14 amino acids long. CDR3 DNA: TGTGCCAGCAGTGAGGACAGGGCCCTCAACATTCAGTACTTC. Its translation: CASSEDRALNIQYF.

This chain connects TRBV5-1 to TRBJ2-1; TRBD2 aligns across 11 bases. CDR3 length equals 16 residues. V shed 2 bases and J 5 bases; nucleotides not matched to a gene: 6. Germline V gene data show CDR1 as SGHRS and CDR2 as YFSETQ. The CDR3 sequence: CASSFAGTSGHNEQFF. CDR3 DNA sequence: TGCGCCAGCAGCTTCGCCGGGACTAGCGGACACAATGAGCAGTTCTTC.

The chain has TRBV3-1 and TRBJ2-7; the D is unclear. The CDR3 runs 14 residues. Germline CDR1 is LGHDT and CDR2 is YNNKEL (reference sequence). V lost 0 bases and J lost 2, with 8 bases in between. The CDR3 is CASSQDPQTYEQYF. DNA for the CDR3: TGTGCCAGCAGCCAAGACCCTCAAACCTACGAGCAGTACTTC.

V usage is TRBV20-1 and J usage is TRBJ1-2, with D tentatively TRBD1 (5 bases). V was clipped by 4 bases and J by 6 bases, with 9 bases between them. This CDR3 has 11 amino acids. The V gene's germline CDR1 is DFQATT and CDR2 SNEGSKA (reference sequence). DNA for the CDR3: TGCAGTGCTATTGACAGTCATGGCTACACCTTC. This codes for CSAIDSHGYTF.

The chain employs TRBV14 and TRBJ1-3; D unresolved. The CDR3 is 12 residues long. Per germline, CDR1 SGHDN and CDR2 FVKESK. Trimming left V 5 bases short and J 3 bases short, with 5 bases between. Here the CDR3 DNA reads TGTGCCAGCAGCGCGGTTGGAAACACCATATATTTT. Its protein product is CASSAVGNTIYF.

This clonotype was seen a handful of times. This chain links TRBV6-2 or TRBV6-3 with TRBJ2-7; 8 nucleotides agree with TRBD1. The germline CDR1 and CDR2 sequences are MNHEY and SVGEGT. The junction had 4 bases not matched to a gene; V was cut back by 6 bases and J by 0 bases. The CDR3 runs to 14 residues. The CDR3 DNA reads as TGTGCCAGCAGCTGGGACAGGTCCTCCTACGAGCAGTACTTC. Its protein product is CASSWDRSSYEQYF.

This clonotype was detected a few times. The V and J genes are TRBV7-2 and TRBJ1-5, with no clear D. Looked up from germline, CDR1 is SGHTA and CDR2 is FQGNSA. The CDR3 contains 14 residues. V lost 5 bases and J 4 bases, leaving 12 bases between the germline ends. The CDR3 bases are TGTGCCAGCAGCCGCCGAGACGGGAATCAGCCCCAGCATTTT. Its translation is CASSRRDGNQPQHF.